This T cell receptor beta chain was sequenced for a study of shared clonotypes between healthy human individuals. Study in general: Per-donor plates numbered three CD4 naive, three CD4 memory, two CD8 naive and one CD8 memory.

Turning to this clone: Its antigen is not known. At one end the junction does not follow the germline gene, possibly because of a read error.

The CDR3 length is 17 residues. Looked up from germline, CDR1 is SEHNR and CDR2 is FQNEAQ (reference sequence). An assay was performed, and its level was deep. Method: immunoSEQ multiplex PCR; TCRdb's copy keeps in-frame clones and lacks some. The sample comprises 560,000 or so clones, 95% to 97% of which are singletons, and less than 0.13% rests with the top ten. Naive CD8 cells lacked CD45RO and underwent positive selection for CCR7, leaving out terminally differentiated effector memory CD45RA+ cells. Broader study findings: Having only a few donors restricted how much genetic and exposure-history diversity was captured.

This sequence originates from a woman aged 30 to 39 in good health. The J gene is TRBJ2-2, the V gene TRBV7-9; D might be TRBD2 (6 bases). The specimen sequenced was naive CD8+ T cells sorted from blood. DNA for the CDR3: TGTGCCAGCAGTTCCCCTCACCGACAGATTAACACCGGGGGGCTGTTTTTT. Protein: CASSSPHRQINTGGLFF.